The 14 T cell receptor beta chains reported below all come from one sample, sequenced in a study of T cell responses to AZD1222 COVID-19 vaccine. Sequencing used immunoSEQ multiplex PCR; TCRdb keeps in-frame clones, though not all of them. The sample lists about 130,000 clones, 80% to 90% seen once, with approximately 20% in the top ten. The sample in question was peripheral blood, obtained on day 0 of AZD1222 vaccination. Receptors originate from an adult in good health.

J is TRBJ2-2 and V is TRBV9; maybe TRBD1 (5 bases). This CDR3 is built from 14 residues. Trimming took 1 base from V and 7 from J, leaving 11 bases between them. The germline V gene encodes CDR1 SGDLS and CDR2 YYNGEE. This CDR3 reads CASSVRGSDGELFF. The CDR3 DNA reads TGTGCCAGCAGCGTAAGGGGCTCGGACGGGGAGCTGTTTTTT.

The chain carries TRBV4-2 and TRBJ1-2; the match to TRBD1 covers 7 bases. CDR1 is LGHNA and CDR2 is YNFKEQ in the germline V gene. CDR3 size: 15 residues. Trimming removed 2 bases from V and 2 bases from J; junction bases left unmatched: 5. For the CDR3, the DNA is TGTGCCAGCAGCCAATACCCAGGGGGGAACTATGGCTACACCTTC. Its protein product is CASSQYPGGNYGYTF.

The V and J genes are TRBV11-2 and TRBJ2-3; a weak D match, TRBD2 (7 bases). CDR1 and CDR2 (germline): SGHAT, FQNNGV. This CDR3 is built from 14 residues. Between the trimmed V and J ends, which lost 1 base and 6 bases, there was a span of 11 bases. The CDR3 is CASSLGGGRDTQYF. CDR3 bases: TGTGCCAGCAGCTTAGGGGGGGGGCGTGATACGCAGTATTTT. Drawing the rest from reference TRBV11-2 and TRBJ2-3, the complete variable domain is EAGVAQSPRYKIIEKRQSVAFWCNPISGHATLYWYQQILGQGPKLLIQFQNNGVVDDSQLPKDRFSAERLKGVDSTLKIQPAKLEDSAVYLCASSLGGGRDTQYFGPGTRLTVL.

V usage is TRBV12-3 or TRBV12-4 and J usage is TRBJ1-3, with D uncertain. Trimming stripped 6 bases from V and 0 bases from J, with 6 bases between. This CDR3 has 13 amino acids. CDR3 sequence (DNA): TGTGCCAGCAGCTACAGCTCTGGAAACACCATATATTTT. This codes for CASSYSSGNTIYF.

Of note for this clone: Other nucleotide sequences in the sample specify the same CDR3. This chain joins TRBV3-1 (or the pseudogene TRBV3-2) and TRBJ2-7; D gene ambiguous. This CDR3 comprises 11 residues. V dropped 1 base and J dropped 7 bases, with 5 bases sitting between them. CDR1 and CDR2 from the germline V gene are LGHDT and YNNKEL (reference sequence). The CDR3 nucleotides are TGTGCCAGCAGCCAAGGGGGTGAGCAGTACTTC. The encoded protein is CASSQGGEQYF.

This chain connects TRBV7-8 to TRBJ2-1, with unresolved D. This CDR3 region has 13 residues. Trimming took off 2 bases at V and 4 bases at J, with 6 bases between the two ends. CDR1 is SGHVS, CDR2 FQNEAQ, per germline. The CDR3 here is CASSLSDYNEQFF. The CDR3 region has the DNA TGTGCCAGCAGCTTAAGCGATTACAATGAGCAGTTCTTC.

This sequence joins TRBV4-1 and TRBJ1-1; possible D gene TRBD1, 6 bases. Trimming took 3 bases from V and 4 from J, leaving 18 bases between them. The CDR3 length is 16 residues. Germline values: CDR1 MGHRA, CDR2 YSYEKL. The CDR3 DNA reads TGCGCCAGCAGCCACCGAGGACAGCAAACCTTCACTGAAGCTTTCTTT. The encoded protein is CASSHRGQQTFTEAFF.

The chain has TRBV2 and TRBJ1-5; no firm D call. This CDR3 spans 14 amino acids. Trimming removed 7 bases from V and 0 bases from J, with 10 bases in between. Per germline, CDR1 SNHLY and CDR2 FYNNEI. CDR3 region: CASNGASSNQPQHF. The DNA for the CDR3 is TGTGCCAGCAACGGCGCTTCTAGCAATCAGCCCCAGCATTTT. The whole variable domain, filled in from reference TRBV2 and TRBJ1-5, reads EPEVTQTPSHQVTQMGQEVILRCVPISNHLYFYWYRQILGQKVEFLVSFYNNEISEKSEIFDDQFSVERPDGSNFTLKIRSTKLEDSAMYFCASNGASSNQPQHFGDGTRLSIL.

The chain employs TRBV9 and TRBJ1-6; D is unresolved. The CDR3 is 15 amino acids. Germline V lookup: CDR1 SGDLS, CDR2 YYNGEE. Trimming cost V 0 bases and J 4 bases, with 8 bases left between them. The CDR3 region is CASSVEGLYNSPLHF. In nucleotides, the CDR3 is TGTGCCAGCAGCGTAGAAGGACTTTATAATTCACCCCTCCACTTT. The whole variable domain, remainder taken from reference TRBV9 and TRBJ1-6, is DSGVTQTPKHLITATGQRVTLRCSPRSGDLSVYWYQQSLDQGLQFLIQYYNGEERAKGNILERFSAQQFPDLHSELNLSSLELGDSALYFCASSVEGLYNSPLHFGNGTRLTVT.

The rearrangement uses TRBV7-9 and TRBJ1-1, with D uncertain. Germline assignment: CDR1 SEHNR and CDR2 FQNEAQ (reference sequence). Trimming pared 5 bases from V and 4 bases from J, leaving 17 bases between. CDR3 length equals 15 residues. Here the CDR3 DNA reads TGTGCCAGCAGCACTCTGGACGGGTTGGGCACTGAAGCTTTCTTT. Protein: CASSTLDGLGTEAFF.

This chain connects TRBV28 to TRBJ1-5; the D gene is possibly TRBD1 (5 bases). Germline assignment: CDR1 MDHEN and CDR2 SYDVKM. Between the trimmed V and J ends, which lost 7 bases and 3 bases, there was a span of 10 bases. The CDR3 consists of 13 residues. DNA for the CDR3: TGTGCCAGCACAGGGAGACCCAATCAGCCCCAGCATTTT. As protein: CASTGRPNQPQHF.

CDR3 sequence (DNA): TGTGCCTGGAGTGTAAACTTACAGTCTACAGATACGCAGTATTTT. This gives the protein CAWSVNLQSTDTQYF. This chain joins TRBV30 and TRBJ2-3; no clear D gene. Trimming removed 0 bases at V and 3 bases at J, with 13 bases between. Per germline, CDR1 GTSNPN and CDR2 SVGIG (reference sequence). The CDR3 is 15 residues long.

The chain combines TRBV10-3 with TRBJ1-1, with no clear D. Trimming left V 0 bases short and J 0 bases short, with 8 bases between. The CDR3 has 15 residues. Germline CDR1 reads ENHRY; CDR2 reads SYGVKD. The CDR3 region has the DNA TGTGCCATCAGTGAGTCTCCCGAACTGAACACTGAAGCTTTCTTT. It specifies CAISESPELNTEAFF.

The chain joins TRBV24-1 to TRBJ2-1; no definite D call. The V gene lost 9 bases and the J gene lost 2 bases, with 10 bases spanning the gap. CDR1 is KGHDR and CDR2 is SFDVKD in the germline V gene. There are 13 residues in the CDR3. CDR3 amino acids: CATWSPTYNEQFF. CDR3 sequence (DNA): TGTGCCACCTGGTCCCCCACCTACAATGAGCAGTTCTTC.